This TCR beta chain emerged from a study of shared clonotypes between healthy human individuals. Study-level background: Researchers assigned three CD4 naive, three CD4 memory, two CD8 naive and one CD8 memory plate to each donor.

This CDR3 region has 16 residues. Deletions cut 3 bases from V and 4 bases from J, with 17 bases between. Germline CDR1 MDHEN, CDR2 SYDVKM. This clone showed up many times. No antigen is known for it. Measured with immunoSEQ multiplex PCR; TCRdb has only the in-frame clones, and not every one. The sample shows around 750,000 clones, less than 85% of them seen only once. Study-level results: Donors were few, which limited the genetic and exposure-history diversity represented.

The TCR comes from a woman aged 25 to 39 in good health. The chain uses TRBV28 and TRBJ2-3; no clear D. Sequenced input: memory CD4+ T cells sorted from blood. Subset specified: CD45RA-negative fraction. CDR3 bases: TGTGCCAGCAGTTTCGCTGGCCGTCAAACCGCAGATACGCAGTATTTT. Translation gives CASSFAGRQTADTQYF.